What follows is one T cell receptor (beta chain) and its context. Its antigen remains unidentified. The read halts 3 residues ahead of the CDR3 end, with the missing end drawn from the germline J gene. This sample was taken from a study of T cells in women clearing cervical HPV infection (dated by TCRdb to 2017 to 2018). Concerning the study at large: The cases were 25 women with histologically confirmed HPV16-related CIN3 or worse, and 2 of those women had invasive cancers. In the parent cohort, about 10,000 women aged 18 or older were enrolled in Guanacaste, Costa Rica, during about 1993 to 1995 and then followed for seven years. Cases had a median age of approximately 35 years compared with 37 to 40 for controls, and baseline characteristics showed no significant differences between the groups. Five blinded duplicates per group were added as quality controls, so that about 60 samples were obtained: around 50 participants and around 10 replicates. Nested within Costa Rica's Guanacaste HPV Natural History Study, an exploratory proof-of-principle case-control study compared TCR repertoires across cervical HPV16 outcomes. Because only a few women had HLA typing data, the possibility that HLA type acted as a confounder could not be ruled out. Cases were matched to controls by age within five years and by the year the sample was collected. The controls were around 26 women whose single incident HPV16 infection cleared within 12 months with no development of precancer or cancer. Case blood was taken at the visit when the lesion was first identified, whereas control blood was taken when infection was no longer detected. Among cases, blood sampling came a median of approximately 150 days after lesion detection, with an interquartile range of about 80 to 220 days. Here is what the overall study found, with its caveats: T-cell numbers per sample were unknown, so richness differences could reflect varying T-cell content rather than repertoire biology. The cross-sectional design could not show whether associations preceded infection or resulted from it; effector/memory subsets and HPV-specific T cells were not isolated. Significantly higher TCR repertoire richness was observed in CIN3+ cases than in controls across sequencing depths, whereas no difference in evenness was found. Cases were distinguished from controls with an estimated AUC of approximately 0.8 by random forest classifiers combining richness and V gene abundances. TRBV6-7 relative abundance was lower in cases than in controls (around 0.11% versus 0.15%; Bonferroni P = 0.0008).

TCR beta CDR3 regions were amplified by multiplex PCR from an average of approximately 1,200 ng genomic DNA per sample using the immunoSEQ assay. To correct primer bias, the assay used a complete synthetic TCR repertoire to set an amplification baseline. Amplicons were sequenced on the Illumina platform. On the authors' methods: Error correction of the sequences involved clustering with frequency ratios plus a modified nearest-neighbor algorithm, after which the sequences were analyzed in the immunoSEQ Analyzer using IMGT gene definitions. At each rarefaction depth, TCR richness and evenness were averaged across 20 rarefaction repeats, and any sample with fewer sequences than the depth was left out. Wilcoxon rank sum tests with FDR correction were used to compare V, D and J gene relative abundances between the groups. For the blinded duplicates, the intraclass correlation was 90% to 97% for TCR richness and averaged about 76% across 70 or so gene segments. Not all clones reach the TCRdb copy of this immuneACCESS table, which keeps in-frame sequences only. Checked studies attribute under half of the gap to unresolved V genes and leave the rest unexplained. That table is the source of V, J and clone size, and D and trimming were worked out from the DNA. The sample table records 21,000 or so clones. The ten top clones hold 2% to 3% of the sample.

The CDR3 numbers 14 residues from cysteine through phenylalanine. Part of the CDR3 DNA is given, 33 bases translated from base 1. Sequences SEHNR (CDR1) and FQNEAQ (CDR2) are obtained from the germline V gene (reference sequence). Every participant had a single incident cervical HPV16 infection, and prevalent HPV16 infections were excluded. Cervical HPV DNA was detected by MY09/MY11 PCR, and genotyping was performed by dot-blot hybridization. Fifteen mL of heparinized blood were centrifuged, and the buffy coat was aliquoted, frozen at -30°C, then stored at -80°C. QIAGEN kits were used to extract genomic DNA from the buffy coat specimens.

Sequenced material: blood buffy coat. The sequence was collected from a woman between 18 and 70 years old with a cervical HPV16 infection that either progressed to CIN3+ or cleared (not recorded which). Recombination joined TRBV7-9 with TRBJ1-2, and the D gene may be TRBD1, 6 bases matching. The covered CDR3 bases are TGTGCCAGCAGCTCACACAGGGACCGATACGAC. Translated, it gives CASSSHRDRYD. The CDR3, in full, reads CASSSHRDRYDYTF.